This TCR beta chain comes out of a study of blood T cell repertoires in COVID-19. The overall study: Samples of COVID-19 (acute and convalescent) were obtained from the United States, Italy and Spain.

This table comes from immunoSEQ multiplex PCR, and its TCRdb copy is limited to in-frame clones, with some not included. The sample shows 300,000 or so clones, roughly nine tenths of them seen only once. The germline V and J ends were trimmed by 3 bases and 1 base, with 15 bases remaining between them. The CDR3 is 16 amino acids. Looked up from germline, CDR1 is KGHSH and CDR2 is LQKENI. In this sample, this clone turned up once. The sequence was obtained from a woman aged 25 to 39 who had recovered from COVID-19. The chain uses TRBV18 and TRBJ1-1; maybe TRBD1 (5 bases). Sequenced sample: PBMCs or T cells enriched from blood (not recorded which). The CDR3 DNA reads as TGTGCCAGCTCACCCTACAATCATACAGGGAACACTGAAGCTTTCTTT. It encodes CASSPYNHTGNTEAFF.